The clone carrying this TCR beta chain appeared once. Some clones are missing from TCRdb's copy, which holds only in-frame ones; the method was immunoSEQ multiplex PCR. The sample lists a few hundred thousand clones, about 92% occurring once. This record comes from a study of Ad26.COV2.S vaccination and SARS-CoV-2 variants. The germline gives CDR1 SGHVS, CDR2 FQNEAQ. Germline trimming cut 5 bases from V and 3 bases from J; bases unmatched to any gene: 5. This CDR3 has 15 amino acids. The treatment denotes: roughly 19 received Ad26.COV2.S at low or high dose, single or two shots; 5 received placebo; per-sample allocation not given. Sampling occurred on day 63 after the first vaccine or placebo injection.

Sequenced here: peripheral blood, sampled in a trial of Ad26.COV2.S vaccine versus placebo. The genes are TRBV7-8 and TRBJ2-5, with TRBD2 identical over 11 bases. The sequence derives from a person aged 18-65 years who received the Ad26.COV2.S COVID-19 vaccine or a placebo. In DNA form, the CDR3 reads TGTGCCAGCAGCCTAGAGGGACTAGCGGAAGAGACCCAGTACTTC. It is translated as CASSLEGLAEETQYF.